This T cell receptor beta chain was identified during a study of blood T cells in healthy people across ages. Sample-barcoded 5' priming and a J-beta primer mix drove a second PCR of roughly 6 to 12 cycles. Every cDNA molecule carried a tag from a template-switch adaptor bearing 12 random nucleotides. TCRdb ran MiXCR on the 5' RACE reads and lists one entry per CDR3 protein. The repertoire includes 1.5 million to 1.9 million distinct CDR3 sequences, roughly 43% of them detected once, and about 4% sits in the top ten. The J segment lost 5 bases and the V segment lost 5 bases, leaving 13 bases of the junction unmatched. Germline assignment: CDR1 MNHEY and CDR2 SMNVEV (reference sequence). The CDR3 has 16 amino acids.

The rearrangement joins TRBV27 to TRBJ2-5, with 8 bases aligning to TRBD2. The source of this sequence is a woman under 30 in good health. Source material: blood. CDR3 DNA: TGTGCCAGCAGTAAAAATTTAGCGGGATTAGATGAGACCCAGTACTTC. Amino acids: CASSKNLAGLDETQYF.